The T cell receptor (beta chain) described here comes from a study of OX40 agonist ivuxolimab in advanced cancers. Study-wide findings and caveats: Determination of antigen specificity was not performed for the expanded peripheral T cells. People who partly responded at 0.1-3.0 mg/kg had some of the least clonal expansion seen.

Deletions cut 6 bases from V and 4 bases from J, with 10 bases between. There are 13 residues in the CDR3. The germline V gene has CDR1 LNHDA and CDR2 SQIVND (reference sequence). About this clone: Its antigen remains unidentified.

Peripheral blood came from all dose cohorts at three timepoints. Sequenced by immunoSEQ multiplex PCR; TCRdb stores in-frame clones only, minus some. The sample includes some 100,000 clones, approximately 91% of them seen just once. This rearrangement joins TRBV19 to TRBJ1-5; a weak D match, TRBD1 (6 bases). The TCR comes from an adult with an advanced solid tumor such as melanoma, head and neck, liver or kidney cancer. This sample comprised CD4+ or CD8+ T cells sorted from blood, obtained in a trial of the OX40 agonist ivuxolimab. Written as DNA, the CDR3 is TGTGCCAGTAGCGCGGACAGAAATCAGCCCCAGCATTTT. It is translated as CASSADRNQPQHF.